A single sample gave rise to the 25 T cell receptor beta chains below, sequenced in a study of early T cells in non-severe SARS-CoV-2 infection. Via MiXCR, TCRdb re-called the 5' RACE reads, giving one row per CDR3 protein. There are about 49,000 distinct CDR3 sequences in the sample; about 4.6% occur only once, and 5% to 6.5% lies in the top ten. The specimen sequenced was whole blood. Receptors originate from an adult who was a healthcare worker with PCR-confirmed SARS-CoV-2 infection or an uninfected control (not recorded which).

There are many counts of this clonotype. The chain is built from TRBV7-9 and TRBJ2-7; TRBD2 aligns across 8 bases. V trimming: 3 bases; J trimming: 4 bases; junction bases outside the gene matches: 11. Germline CDR1 is SEHNR and CDR2 is FQNEAQ (reference sequence). This CDR3 has 16 residues. This chain's CDR3 is CASSFPRGTSSYEQYF. The CDR3 coding sequence is TGTGCCAGCAGCTTCCCCCGGGGGACTAGTAGTTACGAGCAGTACTTC. The complete variable domain, with remaining parts taken from reference TRBV7-9 and TRBJ2-7, reads DTGVSQNPRHKITKRGQNVTFRCDPISEHNRLYWYRQTLGQGPEFLTYFQNEAQLEKSRLLSDRFSAERPKGSFSTLEIQRTEQGDSAMYLCASSFPRGTSSYEQYFGPGTRLTVT.

At least ten counts were recorded for this clonotype. The chain employs TRBV20-1 and TRBJ2-7; 9 nucleotides match TRBD1. Germline lookup yields CDR1 DFQATT and CDR2 SNEGSKA (reference sequence). The V gene end was trimmed by 6 bases and the J gene end by 5 bases; junction bases not matched to a gene: 11. The CDR3 has 14 amino acids. This CDR3 is CSATSGQGLHEQYF. The CDR3 coding sequence is TGCAGTGCGACATCGGGACAGGGTCTCCACGAGCAGTACTTC.

This clonotype turned up a few times. This chain uses TRBV11-1 with TRBJ2-6; TRBD1 agrees at 7 bases. Trimming at V came to 4 bases and at J to 1 base, leaving 10 bases not matched to a gene. CDR1 SGHAT and CDR2 FQDESV come from the germline V gene (reference sequence). The CDR3 sequence is 18 residues long. CDR3 nucleotides: TGTGCCAGCAGCTCCGAACCTGGACAGGCGTCTGGGGCCAACGTCCTGACTTTC. This sequence encodes CASSSEPGQASGANVLTF.

This clonotype was seen repeatedly, ten times or more. J is TRBJ2-5 and V is TRBV11-2; D gene unclear. Per germline, CDR1 SGHAT and CDR2 FQNNGV. This CDR3 is built from 17 residues. Trimming took off 1 base at V and 1 base at J, with 16 bases between the two ends. Here the CDR3 reads CASSLGGRRSVQETQYF. The CDR3 DNA follows: TGTGCCAGCAGCTTAGGTGGCAGAAGGTCCGTCCAAGAGACCCAGTACTTC.

The table lists this clonotype with many counts. The chain combines TRBV20-1 with TRBJ1-5, with a tentative D call TRBD1 (6 bases). There are 14 residues in the CDR3. With 3 bases removed from V and 2 bases from J, the gap between germline ends came to 11 bases. Germline V gene sequence: CDR1 DFQATT, CDR2 SNEGSKA (reference sequence). The CDR3: CSASAGGGNQPQHF. The CDR3 DNA is TGCAGTGCTAGCGCGGGGGGCGGCAATCAGCCCCAGCATTTT.

This clonotype appeared many times. The chain combines TRBV5-1 with TRBJ2-1; 9 bases map to TRBD2. CDR1 is SGHRS, CDR2 YFSETQ, per germline. The trim removed 1 base at V and 0 bases at J, leaving 5 bases unmatched. The length of the CDR3 is 17 residues. CDR3 bases: TGCGCCAGCAGCTTGCTAGCGGGGTCCAGCTCCTACAATGAGCAGTTCTTC. Translating gives CASSLLAGSSSYNEQFF.

This sequence joins TRBV11-2 and TRBJ2-3; possible D gene TRBD2, 6 bases. CDR1 is SGHAT and CDR2 is FQNNGV in the germline V gene. V shed 6 bases and J shed 5 bases, with 18 bases lying between them. The CDR3 has 15 residues. CDR3 nucleotide sequence: TGTGCCAGCAGGAACCCGGGACTTGGGGGAGATACGCAGTATTTT. This translates into CASRNPGLGGDTQYF.

In this sample, this clonotype turned up many times. The genes are TRBV27 and TRBJ1-6, with D perhaps TRBD1 (6 bases). The CDR3 is made up of 14 amino acids. V was shortened by 5 bases and J by 10 bases, with 15 bases between the two germline ends. CDR1 and CDR2 from the germline V gene are MNHEY and SMNVEV (reference sequence). DNA of the CDR3: TGTGCCAGCAGTGGGGGGGGCAGTTACTCACCCCTCCACTTT. It codes for CASSGGGSYSPLHF.

This clonotype was observed a few times. The chain couples TRBV7-9 to TRBJ2-7, with 9 bases identical to TRBD2. This CDR3 contains 15 residues. CDR1 and CDR2 (germline): SEHNR, FQNEAQ (reference sequence). The junction had 3 bases not matched to a gene; V was cut back by 1 base and J by 2 bases. The CDR3 nucleotides are TGTGCCAGCAGCTTAGGCGGGGGGGTTGCCTACGAGCAGTACTTC. Translated: CASSLGGGVAYEQYF.

The chain joins TRBV6-5 to TRBJ1-2; D gene uncertain. The germline gives CDR1 MNHEY, CDR2 SVGAGI. This CDR3 is 14 amino acids long. Trimming took 6 bases from V and 5 from J, leaving 16 bases between them. CDR3 DNA sequence: TGTGCCAGCAGATACCACGGTAGGGATTATGGCTACACCTTC. Translated, it gives CASRYHGRDYGYTF.

A remark on this clonotype: An end of the junction does not agree with germline; a read error may underlie this. The V call is TRBV7-9, the J call TRBJ2-2; 7 bases match TRBD1. The germline V gene encodes CDR1 SEHNR and CDR2 FQNEAQ (reference sequence). CDR3 length equals 15 residues. CDR3 region: CVSSLGQLDTGELFF. The CDR3, as DNA: TGTGTCAGCAGCTTGGGACAGTTGGACACCGGGGAGCTGTTTTTT.

This clonotype was seen ten or more times. This chain uses TRBV6-5 with TRBJ2-7; either TRBD1 or TRBD2 may fit D (5 bases each). The CDR3 runs to 14 residues. Looked up from germline, CDR1 is MNHEY and CDR2 is SVGAGI. V was pared by 2 bases and J by 1 base, with 9 bases between. In nucleotides, the CDR3 is TGTGCCAGCAGTTACGACGAGGGGTCCTACGAGCAGTACTTC. It specifies CASSYDEGSYEQYF.

This clonotype was seen ten or more times. J is TRBJ2-2 and V is TRBV19; 7 bases map to TRBD2. CDR1 is LNHDA, CDR2 SQIVND, per germline (reference sequence). V gave up 5 bases and J gave up 1 base; unmatched junction bases: 1. The CDR3 runs 14 residues. CDR3 DNA sequence: TGTGCCAGTAGTTCTAGCGGGAACACCGGGGAGCTGTTTTTT. Translation: CASSSSGNTGELFF.

Ten or more counts support this clonotype. The chain couples TRBV27 to TRBJ1-4; D gene unclear. The V end lost 4 bases, the J end lost 5 bases, and 11 bases lay between the germline ends. The germline V gene encodes CDR1 MNHEY and CDR2 SMNVEV (reference sequence). This CDR3 comprises 14 residues. In DNA form, the CDR3 reads TGTGCCAGCAGTTCTCCGGGTCTGAATGAAAAACTGTTTTTT. Translated: CASSSPGLNEKLFF.

V and J are TRBV20-1 and TRBJ2-3; tentative D call: TRBD1 (7 bases). The CDR3 is 13 residues long. V was cut by 2 bases and J by 5 bases, with 11 bases left in between. The germline CDR1 and CDR2 sequences are DFQATT and SNEGSKA (reference sequence). The CDR3 loop reads CSARPGGGDTQYF. CDR3 sequence (DNA): TGCAGTGCTAGACCAGGGGGAGGAGATACGCAGTATTTT.

In this sample, this clonotype turned up many times. The V and J genes are TRBV27 and TRBJ2-7; D unclear. This CDR3 region has 14 residues. From germline, CDR1 is MNHEY and CDR2 SMNVEV (reference sequence). V lost 0 bases to trimming and J lost 0 bases, with 6 bases between them. In DNA form, the CDR3 reads TGTGCCAGCAGTTTATCGACAAGCTCCTACGAGCAGTACTTC. It is translated as CASSLSTSSYEQYF.

This clonotype was observed many times. V gene TRBV19 combines with J gene TRBJ1-3, with 7 nucleotides matching TRBD1. J lost 0 bases, V lost 3 bases, and 5 bases had no gene match. Per germline, CDR1 LNHDA and CDR2 SQIVND (reference sequence). The CDR3 spans 16 residues. This CDR3 is CASSIPGTASGNTIYF. The CDR3 bases are TGTGCCAGTAGTATTCCCGGGACAGCCTCTGGAAACACCATATATTTT. The entire variable domain, with the rest obtained from reference TRBV19 and TRBJ1-3, is as follows: DGGITQSPKYLFRKEGQNVTLSCEQNLNHDAMYWYRQDPGQGLRLIYYSQIVNDFQKGDIAEGYSVSREKKESFPLTVTSAQKNPTAFYLCASSIPGTASGNTIYFGEGSWLTVV.

This clonotype was found many times. The J gene is TRBJ2-1, the V gene TRBV24-1; 10 nucleotides line up with TRBD1. The CDR3 sequence is 18 residues long. V was pared by 3 bases and J by 9 bases, with 16 bases of the junction left unmatched. The germline V gene encodes CDR1 KGHDR and CDR2 SFDVKD. CDR3 coding DNA: TGTGCCACCAGTGATATCGCCTCCGGGACAGGGGAGAGAGGTGAGCAGTTCTTC. Residues: CATSDIASGTGERGEQFF.

This clonotype was counted at least ten times. The chain couples TRBV5-1 to TRBJ1-6; 8 nucleotides match TRBD1. The CDR3 is made up of 17 amino acids. The germline V gene encodes CDR1 SGHRS and CDR2 YFSETQ. V trimming: 1 base; J trimming: 8 bases; junction bases outside the gene matches: 11. CDR3 in amino acids: CASSLHPQGALDSPLHF. The CDR3 DNA reads as TGCGCCAGCAGCTTGCACCCTCAGGGGGCCCTGGATTCACCCCTCCACTTT.

In this sample, this clonotype turned up many times. The chain combines TRBV7-2 with TRBJ2-5; 8 bases align to TRBD1. J lost 5 bases, V lost 7 bases, and 12 bases had no gene match. Germline assignment: CDR1 SGHTA and CDR2 FQGNSA. The CDR3 spans 15 residues. The CDR3, as DNA: TGTGCCAGCAAGAAATTGCAGGGGGCACAGGAGACCCAGTACTTC. Encoded protein: CASKKLQGAQETQYF. The whole variable domain, filled in from reference TRBV7-2 and TRBJ2-5, reads GAGVSQSPSNKVTEKGKDVELRCDPISGHTALYWYRQSLGQGLEFLIYFQGNSAPDKSGLPSDRFSAERTGGSVSTLTIQRTQQEDSAVYLCASKKLQGAQETQYFGPGTRLLVL.

In its sample, this clonotype was seen a few times. The rearrangement uses TRBV7-9 and TRBJ2-1, with 8 bases matching TRBD2. Germline lookup yields CDR1 SEHNR and CDR2 FQNEAQ (reference sequence). Trimming removed 2 bases from V and 7 bases from J; junction bases left unmatched: 7. The CDR3 consists of 15 residues. The CDR3 reads CASSLWEREWNEQFF. The CDR3 DNA follows: TGTGCCAGCAGCTTATGGGAGCGGGAGTGGAATGAGCAGTTCTTC. The whole variable domain, filled in from reference TRBV7-9 and TRBJ2-1, reads DTGVSQNPRHKITKRGQNVTFRCDPISEHNRLYWYRQTLGQGPEFLTYFQNEAQLEKSRLLSDRFSAERPKGSFSTLEIQRTEQGDSAMYLCASSLWEREWNEQFFGPGTRLTVL.

In this sample, this clonotype turned up many times. The V gene is TRBV7-7, the J gene TRBJ1-1, with 7 bases lining up with TRBD1. J lost 6 bases, V lost 5 bases, and 18 bases had no gene match. From germline, CDR1 is SSHAT and CDR2 FNYEAQ (reference sequence). This CDR3 spans 17 amino acids. For the CDR3, the DNA is TGTGCCAGCAGCGCAGGGACAGCAGCGGTTTGGATCCCTGAAGCTTTCTTT. This encodes CASSAGTAAVWIPEAFF.

This clonotype was seen a handful of times. This chain joins TRBV18 and TRBJ2-1; D is unclear. Germline CDR1 reads KGHSH; CDR2 reads LQKENI. The CDR3 runs 13 residues. Trimming cost V 6 bases and J 1 base, with 7 bases left between them. In DNA, the CDR3 is TGTGCCAGCTCTACGAGTTCCTACAATGAGCAGTTCTTC. It is translated as CASSTSSYNEQFF.

This clonotype was detected ten times or more. The rearrangement joins TRBV7-2 to TRBJ2-5; a possible D gene is TRBD1 (6 bases). The V end lost 0 bases, the J end lost 5 bases, and 13 bases lay between the germline ends. The CDR3 contains 15 residues. Germline lookup yields CDR1 SGHTA and CDR2 FQGNSA. In DNA, the CDR3 is TGTGCCAGCAGCTTAGCGCTAGGCCAGGGGGAGACCCAGTACTTC. Translation gives CASSLALGQGETQYF.

This clonotype was seen ten or more times. This chain links TRBV29-1 with TRBJ2-1; 7 nucleotides align to TRBD2. With 6 bases clipped from V and 5 bases from J, the junction kept 7 bases outside the gene matches. In germline, CDR1 is SQVTM, CDR2 ANQGSEA. The CDR3 runs to 13 residues. This chain's CDR3 is CSVDWGGDNEQFF. The CDR3 DNA is TGCAGCGTAGACTGGGGGGGTGACAATGAGCAGTTCTTC.